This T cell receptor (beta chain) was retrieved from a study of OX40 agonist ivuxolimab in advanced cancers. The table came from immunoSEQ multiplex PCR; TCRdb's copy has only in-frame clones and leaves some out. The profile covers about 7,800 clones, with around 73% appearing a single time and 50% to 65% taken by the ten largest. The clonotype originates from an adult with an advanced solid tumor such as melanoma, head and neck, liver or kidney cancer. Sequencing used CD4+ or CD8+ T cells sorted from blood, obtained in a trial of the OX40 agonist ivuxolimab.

CDR3 sequence reads: CASSYPGDNSPLHF. The CDR3 coding sequence is TGTGCCAGCAGCTATCCAGGGGATAATTCACCCCTCCACTTT. The chain combines TRBV5-5 with TRBJ1-6, with D perhaps matching TRBD1 (6 bases). This CDR3 is built from 14 residues. Germline V gene data show CDR1 as SGHKS and CDR2 as YYEKEE (reference sequence). V lost 3 bases and J lost 5, with 9 bases in between.